Listed below are T cell receptor beta chains from one sample, sequenced in a study of OX40 agonist ivuxolimab in advanced cancers. Profiled with immunoSEQ multiplex PCR; TCRdb holds only in-frame clones, not every one. The profile shows around 69,000 clones, around 91% of them singletons. This specimen was CD4+ or CD8+ T cells sorted from blood, taken in a trial of the OX40 agonist ivuxolimab. These receptors originate from an adult with an advanced solid tumor such as melanoma, head and neck, liver or kidney cancer. CDR3s include the opening cysteine and the closing phenylalanine or tryptophan. The D gene is left open where the match is weak. Clone size, where shown, is once, few, many, or a class for clones that have expanded.

d_call j_call v_call clone_size cdr3_nt cdr3_aa
- TRBJ2-7 TRBV27 - TGTGCCAGCAGTTTATCTCGGAGCTCCTACGAGCAGTACTTC CASSLSRSSYEQYF
- TRBJ2-7 TRBV27 - TGTGCCAGCAGTTTTTTTACCGGGGCACACGAGCAGTACTTC CASSFFTGAHEQYF
- TRBJ1-1 TRBV6-5 - TGTGCCAGCAGTTACGGGACGGTGAACACTGAAGCTTTCTTT CASSYGTVNTEAFF
- TRBJ2-6 TRBV19 - TGTGCCAGTAATGTAACTCCGGGACTCCCAACCTCTGGGGCCAACGTCCTGACTTTC CASNVTPGLPTSGANVLTF
- TRBJ1-1 TRBV7-2 - TGTGCCAGCAGCTGGGGTGCGAGAACTGAAGCTTTCTTT CASSWGARTEAFF
- TRBJ2-1 TRBV9 few TGTGCCAGCAGCGTAGGACGTGATTCGTCAGGGGTTAAGTACAATGAGCAGTTCTTC CASSVGRDSSGVKYNEQFF
- TRBJ2-7 TRBV7-2 - TGTGCCAGCAGCTTAACACAGGGCCATCCCACCTACGAGCAGTACTTC CASSLTQGHPTYEQYF
- TRBJ2-7 TRBV14 - TGTGCCAGCAGCCCGCTGGGGGAGACCTACGAGCAGTACTTC CASSPLGETYEQYF
- TRBJ1-5 TRBV4-1 - TGCGCCAGCAGCCAGGGGGCGAGCAATCAGCCCCAGCATTTT CASSQGASNQPQHF
- TRBJ2-3 TRBV14 - TGTGCCTGCACGAAGGGGGAGTATAGCACAGATACGCAGTATTTT CACTKGEYSTDTQYF
TRBD2 TRBJ2-1 TRBV5-5 - TGCGCCAGCAGCCAAGAGTCGGGAGGGGGTTACAATGAGCAGTTCTTC CASSQESGGGYNEQFF
TRBD1 TRBJ2-3 TRBV5-4 - TGTGCCAGCAGCAGCGGGGACAGGGGGCCCACAGATACGCAGTATTTT CASSSGDRGPTDTQYF
- TRBJ2-2 TRBV19 - TGTGCCAGTAGCGATAAGTGGGGGAACACCGGGGAGCTGTTTTTT CASSDKWGNTGELFF
- TRBJ2-7 TRBV30 - TGTGCCTGGAGTGTAGGGTCCTACGAGCAGTACTTC CAWSVGSYEQYF
- TRBJ2-2 TRBV27 - TGTGCCAGCAGTTCGGTCTGGAGTACGACCGGGGAGCTGTTTTTT CASSSVWSTTGELFF
- TRBJ1-4 TRBV5-4 once TGTGCCAGCAGCTTGTGGGGGGATGGTGAAAAACTGTTTTTT CASSLWGDGEKLFF
- TRBJ1-4 TRBV4-1 - TGCGCCAGCAGCCAAGAATCCCGGACAGCTAATGAAAAACTGTTTTTT CASSQESRTANEKLFF
- TRBJ2-7 TRBV29-1 - TGCAGCGTTGAAGATGCCCGAGGGAATTATCCCTACGAGCAGTACTTC CSVEDARGNYPYEQYF
TRBD2 TRBJ2-1 TRBV30 - TGTGCCTGGAGCTTTGGACTAGCTCTAAATGAGCAGTTCTTC CAWSFGLALNEQFF
TRBD2 TRBJ2-7 TRBV28 - TGTGCCAGCAGTTCCCTGGCGCCTAGCGGCCTCCACTACGAGCAGTACTTC CASSSLAPSGLHYEQYF
TRBD1 TRBJ1-1 TRBV10-1 - TGCGCCAGCAGTGAGTCGGACAGGGGCGGAATGAAAACTGAAGCTTTCTTT CASSESDRGGMKTEAFF
- TRBJ2-7 TRBV6-5 - TGTGCCAGCAGTTACAGGGGGGGTATCGAGCAGTACTTC CASSYRGGIEQYF
- TRBJ1-1 TRBV2 - TGTGCCAGCGGGAGAGGGGGGGACACTGAAGCTTTCTTT CASGRGGDTEAFF
- TRBJ1-2 TRBV7-8 once TGTGCCAGCAGCTTAGGGGGACATTACTATGGCTACACCTTC CASSLGGHYYGYTF
- TRBJ2-3 TRBV28 - TGTGCCAGCAGTTTCGGGCCGACATCTAGCACAGATACGCAGTATTTT CASSFGPTSSTDTQYF
TRBD2 TRBJ2-7 TRBV6-5 - TGTGCCAGCAGTTCGGGACTAGCGGTACCTTACGAGCAGTACTTC CASSSGLAVPYEQYF
TRBD2 TRBJ2-1 TRBV2 - TGTGCCAGCACTGAAGGTTTGGTTGGCGGGGGGAACAATGAGCAGTTCTTC CASTEGLVGGGNNEQFF
- TRBJ2-1 TRBV7-6 - TGTGCCAGCAGCTTAATAGAATACAATGAGCAGTTCTTC CASSLIEYNEQFF
- TRBJ1-2 TRBV5-1 - TGCGCCAGCAGCCGACAGACTAACTATGGCTACACCTTC CASSRQTNYGYTF
TRBD2 TRBJ2-3 TRBV7-8 - TGTGCCAGCAGCTCCTTAACTAGCGGAAAACTCACAGATACGCAGTATTTT CASSSLTSGKLTDTQYF
TRBD2 TRBJ2-3 TRBV4-3 - TGCGCCAGCAGCCAATATAGCGGGGGGGCGGGAGATACGCAGTATTTT CASSQYSGGAGDTQYF
- TRBJ2-7 TRBV11-3 few TGTGCCAGCAGCTTTGGAGGGGGCTACGAGCAGTACTTC CASSFGGGYEQYF
- TRBJ2-7 TRBV29-1 - TGCAGCGTTGAAGATCTTGGGGCCAAGCAGTACTTC CSVEDLGAKQYF